The 9 T cell receptor beta chains listed next were all sequenced from one sample in a study of shared clonotypes between healthy human individuals. Assay used: immunoSEQ multiplex PCR; TCRdb lists only in-frame clones, some missing. The sample holds a few million clones, about 92% seen once. Sequencing was performed on naive CD4+ T cells from PBMCs. Subset denoted: CD45RA+ positively selected. The source is a man aged 18 to 29 in good health. Some clones in this sample may be carry-over from other donors' samples.

J is TRBJ2-5 and V is TRBV30; 7 bases agree with TRBD2. The germline V gene has CDR1 GTSNPN and CDR2 SVGIG (reference sequence). The CDR3 is 12 residues long. The V segment lost 5 bases and the J segment 4 bases; nucleotides outside the gene matches: 4. DNA for the CDR3: TGTGCCTGGGGTATAGCGGGAGAGACCCAGTACTTC. Protein sequence: CAWGIAGETQYF.

The chain joins TRBV7-2 to TRBJ2-7; no clear D. The CDR3 loop spans 15 amino acids. The germline V and J ends were trimmed by 1 base and 0 bases, with 10 bases remaining between them. Germline V gene data show CDR1 as SGHTA and CDR2 as FQGNSA. The CDR3: CASSLEGFHSYEQYF. For the CDR3, the DNA is TGTGCCAGCAGCTTAGAGGGCTTCCACTCCTACGAGCAGTACTTC.

The genes are TRBV6-6 and TRBJ2-3; TRBD1 matches 8 bases. CDR1 MNHNY and CDR2 SVGAGI come from the germline V gene (reference sequence). V shed 5 bases, J shed 0 bases, and the junction held 7 bases outside the gene matches. This CDR3 spans 16 amino acids. The CDR3 sequence is CASSRNTGGSTDTQYF. In DNA, the CDR3 is TGTGCCAGCAGTCGGAATACAGGGGGTAGCACAGATACGCAGTATTTT.

The chain uses TRBV28 and TRBJ2-7, with 8 positions matching TRBD1. Germline V gene data show CDR1 as MDHEN and CDR2 as SYDVKM. The CDR3 has 16 residues. V gave up 5 bases and J gave up 4 bases; unmatched junction bases: 13. CDR3 coding DNA: TGTGCCAGCAGTCCTTCCGAGGGGACAGGTCCTTACGAGCAGTACTTC. Protein sequence: CASSPSEGTGPYEQYF.

The chain is built from TRBV7-9 and TRBJ2-1, with TRBD2 matching over 11 bases. This CDR3 has 15 residues. Germline V gene data show CDR1 as SEHNR and CDR2 as FQNEAQ (reference sequence). The junction had 2 bases not matched to a gene; V was cut back by 1 base and J by 6 bases. This chain's CDR3 is CASSLEGTSGNEQFF. The DNA of the CDR3 is TGTGCCAGCAGCTTAGAAGGGACTAGCGGCAATGAGCAGTTCTTC.

V usage is TRBV30 and J usage is TRBJ1-3; D perhaps matches TRBD1 (6 bases). Germline V CDR1 and CDR2: GTSNPN, SVGIG (reference sequence). V shed 5 bases and J shed 2 bases, with 31 bases lying between them. The CDR3 extends over 20 amino acids. CDR3 sequence reads: CAWDPSGTYPSVQAGNTIYF. CDR3 nucleotides: TGTGCCTGGGATCCCTCCGGGACATACCCATCCGTTCAGGCTGGAAACACCATATATTTT.

The gene calls are TRBV7-2 and TRBJ2-1, with 8 nucleotides matching TRBD2. The CDR3 runs to 12 residues. Per the germline V gene, CDR1 is SGHTA and CDR2 is FQGNSA. Trimming at V came to 2 bases and at J to 16 bases, leaving 7 bases not matched to a gene. The CDR3 spells CASSLLAGREFF. The CDR3 nucleotides are TGTGCCAGCAGCTTACTAGCGGGCAGGGAATTCTTC.

The V gene is TRBV6-1, the J gene TRBJ2-7; a possible D gene is TRBD1 (6 bases). The V end lost 3 bases, the J end lost 5 bases, and 20 bases lay between the germline ends. The CDR3 covers 16 residues. Germline V gene sequence: CDR1 MNHNS, CDR2 SASEGT. The CDR3, as DNA: TGTGCCAGCAGTGAGTTTTTTTTGGAACAGGGAGACGAGCAGTACTTC. It codes for CASSEFFLEQGDEQYF.

The CDR3 coding sequence is TGCGCCAGCAGCCAAGAACCGAGGAGCTCCTACAATGAGCAGTTCTTC. This translates into CASSQEPRSSYNEQFF. The rearrangement uses TRBV4-1 and TRBJ2-1; unclear D gene. The germline V and J ends were trimmed by 0 bases and 0 bases, with 9 bases remaining between them. The germline V gene has CDR1 MGHRA and CDR2 YSYEKL. CDR3 length: 16 residues.